These 22 T cell receptor beta chains originate from one sample sequenced in a study of early T cells in non-severe SARS-CoV-2 infection. TCRdb fed the 5' RACE reads into MiXCR, producing one record per CDR3 protein. This table holds 85,000 to 90,000 distinct CDR3 sequences, approximately 15% found once. The material sequenced was whole blood. The receptors shown here come from an adult who was a healthcare worker with PCR-confirmed SARS-CoV-2 infection or an uninfected control (not recorded which).

V usage is TRBV29-1 and J usage is TRBJ2-3; D is undetermined. V lost 3 bases and J lost 4, with 17 bases in between. The CDR3 contains 15 residues. Germline V CDR1 and CDR2: SQVTM, ANQGSEA. This CDR3 is CSVDTSGSGADTQYF. The DNA of the CDR3 is TGCAGCGTTGATACTTCAGGTTCTGGGGCAGATACGCAGTATTTT.

The chain carries TRBV7-2 and TRBJ2-2; 7 nucleotides agree with TRBD1. This CDR3 comprises 14 residues. The V gene's germline CDR1 is SGHTA and CDR2 FQGNSA. V lost 6 bases and J lost 7; bases outside the gene matches: 8. In DNA form, the CDR3 reads TGTGCCAGCAGACCAGACAGGGCGAGCGGGGAGCTGTTTTTT. Its translation: CASRPDRASGELFF.

This clonotype appeared a few times. The genes are TRBV30 and TRBJ1-4; D is undetermined. Germline V gene lookup returns CDR1 GTSNPN and CDR2 SVGIG (reference sequence). V dropped 2 bases and J dropped 7 bases, with 11 bases sitting between them. This CDR3 spans 13 amino acids. The CDR3 is CAWSLDSAEKLFF. The CDR3 DNA reads TGTGCCTGGAGTCTGGATAGCGCTGAAAAACTGTTTTTT.

The table lists this clonotype with a few counts. DNA of the CDR3: TGTGCCAGCAGGCCCGGGACAGGGCAGAAAAGAGCTTTCTTT. It translates to CASRPGTGQKRAFF. The V gene is TRBV5-5, the J gene TRBJ1-1; 9 positions agree with TRBD1. The V segment lost 5 bases and the J segment 10 bases; nucleotides outside the gene matches: 12. The germline CDR1 and CDR2 sequences are SGHKS and YYEKEE (reference sequence). The CDR3 contains 14 residues.

This rearrangement joins TRBV29-1 to TRBJ2-7; no clear D gene. V was pared by 0 bases and J by 3 bases, with 6 bases between. The CDR3 spans 12 residues. Germline lookup yields CDR1 SQVTM and CDR2 ANQGSEA. DNA for the CDR3: TGCAGCGTTGAAGATCTGGTCTACGAGCAGTACTTC. Amino acid sequence: CSVEDLVYEQYF.

The chain uses TRBV11-2 and TRBJ1-4; a weak D match, TRBD1 (5 bases). Germline V lookup: CDR1 SGHAT, CDR2 FQNNGV. V shed 4 bases and J shed 2 bases, with 11 bases lying between them. The CDR3 is 15 amino acids. The CDR3 region is CASSYSHRTNEKLFF. CDR3 nucleotides: TGTGCCAGCAGCTACAGTCACAGGACTAATGAAAAACTGTTTTTT.

The chain links TRBV12-3 or TRBV12-4 to TRBJ2-1; tentatively, D is TRBD2 (6 bases). V was shortened by 0 bases and J by 0 bases, with 12 bases between the two germline ends. The CDR3 runs to 17 residues. The CDR3 reads CASSLAERASSYNEQFF. CDR3 coding DNA: TGTGCCAGCAGTTTAGCGGAGCGGGCGAGCTCCTACAATGAGCAGTTCTTC.

This clonotype was found many times. This chain joins TRBV4-1 and TRBJ1-5, with TRBD1 as a possible D gene (6 bases). V lost 1 base and J 5 bases, leaving 6 bases between the germline ends. The CDR3 has 13 residues. CDR1 is MGHRA and CDR2 is YSYEKL in the germline V gene. CDR3 DNA: TGCGCCAGCAGCCAAGGACAGGATCAGCCCCAGCATTTT. Its protein product is CASSQGQDQPQHF.

This clonotype was counted only a few times. The chain links TRBV6-2 or TRBV6-3 to TRBJ1-2; D gene unclear. Trimming pared 6 bases from V and 2 bases from J, leaving 16 bases between. The germline gives CDR1 MNHEY, CDR2 SVGEGT. CDR3 size: 15 residues. CDR3 nucleotide sequence: TGTGCCAGCAGCTCTGGGGTCCTATTCAACTATGGCTACACCTTC. Protein sequence: CASSSGVLFNYGYTF.

This chain connects TRBV10-3 to TRBJ2-7; 8 bases fit TRBD1. The CDR3 spans 14 residues. Per the germline V gene, CDR1 is ENHRY and CDR2 is SYGVKD. V trimming: 6 bases; J trimming: 4 bases; junction bases outside the gene matches: 8. Written as DNA, the CDR3 is TGTGCCATCAGAACGGACAGGGTCCTTTACGAGCAGTACTTC. As protein: CAIRTDRVLYEQYF.

This clonotype was seen ten or more times. The V and J genes are TRBV7-8 and TRBJ2-1; D is tentatively TRBD1 or TRBD2 (5 bases each). Trimming took off 3 bases at V and 7 bases at J, with 10 bases between the two ends. The length of the CDR3 is 13 residues. Looked up from germline, CDR1 is SGHVS and CDR2 is FQNEAQ. In DNA, the CDR3 is TGTGCCAGCAGCTTGAGGGACCCTAATGAGCAGTTCTTC. It yields the protein CASSLRDPNEQFF. The whole variable domain, remainder taken from reference TRBV7-8 and TRBJ2-1, is GAGVSQSPRYKVAKRGQDVALRCDPISGHVSLFWYQQALGQGPEFLTYFQNEAQLDKSGLPSDRFFAERPEGSVSTLKIQRTQQEDSAVYLCASSLRDPNEQFFGPGTRLTVL.

The rearrangement uses TRBV29-1 and TRBJ1-2; 8 bases agree with TRBD1. Germline V gene sequence: CDR1 SQVTM, CDR2 ANQGSEA. The CDR3 runs to 14 residues. Unmatched junction bases numbered 14, after V lost 6 bases and J lost 8 bases. The CDR3 DNA reads TGCAGCGTCGGGACCTGGACGGGACAGGAGGGCTACACCTTC. Translated: CSVGTWTGQEGYTF.

In this sample, this clonotype turned up once. The V call is TRBV5-1, the J call TRBJ1-2, with D tentatively TRBD1 (6 bases). CDR1 SGHRS and CDR2 YFSETQ come from the germline V gene. Trimming cost V 7 bases and J 6 bases, with 22 bases left between them. The CDR3 has 15 amino acids. This chain's CDR3 is CASRGQSSHSDGYTF. The CDR3 DNA reads TGCGCCAGCCGGGGGCAGAGTTCACATTCGGATGGCTACACCTTC.

This clonotype was found a few times. The chain has TRBV27 and TRBJ2-1; 8 positions match TRBD2. With V trimmed by 1 base and J by 4 bases, 6 bases remained unmatched. The germline gives CDR1 MNHEY, CDR2 SMNVEV (reference sequence). CDR3 length equals 16 residues. This chain's CDR3 is CASSLFLAGGYNEQFF. The CDR3 DNA reads TGTGCCAGCAGTTTATTTCTGGCGGGAGGTTACAATGAGCAGTTCTTC.

This clonotype was observed a handful of times. The chain employs TRBV5-1 and TRBJ2-3, with D unresolved. The CDR3 runs to 13 residues. CDR1 SGHRS and CDR2 YFSETQ come from the germline V gene. V gave up 0 bases and J gave up 2 bases, with 4 bases separating them. CDR3 residues: CASSLVPTDTQYF. CDR3 DNA: TGCGCCAGCAGCTTGGTACCCACAGATACGCAGTATTTT.

This clonotype has just a few counts. The V gene is TRBV12-3 or TRBV12-4, the J gene TRBJ2-1; TRBD1 agrees at 7 bases. The CDR3 extends over 17 amino acids. Trimming took 3 bases from V and 4 from J; bases not matched to a gene: 12. The CDR3 nucleotides are TGTGCCAGCAGTTTTGTTCGATCGACAGGGTTTTACAATGAGCAGTTCTTC. This encodes CASSFVRSTGFYNEQFF.

This clonotype was recorded many times. This sequence joins TRBV9 and TRBJ1-1, with D possibly being TRBD1 (6 bases). In germline, CDR1 is SGDLS, CDR2 YYNGEE. The CDR3 runs 13 residues. Trimming took 3 bases from V and 3 from J, leaving 9 bases between them. CDR3 nucleotide sequence: TGTGCCAGCAGCGCCGACAGGTACACTGAAGCTTTCTTT. Translating it yields CASSADRYTEAFF.

The chain has TRBV4-2 and TRBJ2-3, with no clear D. V gave up 0 bases and J gave up 1 base, with 5 bases separating them. CDR3 length: 14 residues. From germline, CDR1 is LGHNA and CDR2 YNFKEQ. In nucleotides, the CDR3 is TGTGCCAGCAGCCAAGATTCCGGCACAGATACGCAGTATTTT. It specifies CASSQDSGTDTQYF.

The V and J genes are TRBV29-1 and TRBJ1-4; unclear D gene. V was pared by 1 base and J by 8 bases, with 11 bases between. CDR3 length: 13 amino acids. From germline, CDR1 is SQVTM and CDR2 ANQGSEA. CDR3 protein: CSVEVAGREKLFF. DNA of the CDR3: TGCAGCGTTGAAGTAGCGGGGAGGGAAAAACTGTTTTTT.

J is TRBJ1-1 and V is TRBV5-8, with unresolved D. Germline V CDR1 and CDR2: SGHTS, YDEGEE. This CDR3 is built from 15 residues. Deletions cut 4 bases from V and 1 base from J, with 14 bases between. CDR3 loop: CASSRWELPNTEAFF. The CDR3 DNA reads as TGTGCCAGCAGCAGATGGGAGTTACCGAACACTGAAGCTTTCTTT.

This clonotype has just a few counts. The chain employs TRBV6-2 or TRBV6-3 and TRBJ2-3; no firm D call. In germline, CDR1 is MNHEY, CDR2 SVGEGT. V was clipped by 5 bases and J by 5 bases, with 8 bases between them. The CDR3 totals 12 residues. The CDR3 DNA follows: TGTGCCAGCAGTGCTCGAGGAGATACGCAGTATTTT. Translating it yields CASSARGDTQYF.

Only a few counts were recorded for this clonotype. CDR3: CASSLEGADTQYF. CDR3 DNA: TGTGCCAGCAGCTTGGAGGGGGCAGATACGCAGTATTTT. This chain connects TRBV5-8 to TRBJ2-3; weak D call: TRBD1 (6 bases). CDR1 is SGHTS, CDR2 YDEGEE, per germline. V lost 0 bases, J lost 4 bases, and 6 bases lay in between. The CDR3 is 13 residues long.